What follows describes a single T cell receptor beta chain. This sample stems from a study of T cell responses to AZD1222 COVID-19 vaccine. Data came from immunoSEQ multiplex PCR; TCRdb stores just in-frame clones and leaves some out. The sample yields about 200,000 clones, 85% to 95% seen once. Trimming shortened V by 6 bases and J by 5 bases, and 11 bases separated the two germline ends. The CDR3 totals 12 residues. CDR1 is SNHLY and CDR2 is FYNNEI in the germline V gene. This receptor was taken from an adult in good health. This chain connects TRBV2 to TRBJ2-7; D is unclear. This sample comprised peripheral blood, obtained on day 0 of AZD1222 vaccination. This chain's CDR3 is CASRETIHEQYF. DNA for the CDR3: TGTGCCAGCAGGGAAACGATTCACGAGCAGTACTTC.